In this sample, the clone carrying this TCR beta chain turned up many times. The data were obtained in a study of T-cell reconstitution after alpha-beta-depleted transplantation in children. Unique molecular identifiers tagged the TCRbeta library. TCRdb called the PCR reads again in MiXCR, with one record for every CDR3 protein. The sample shows about 690,000 distinct CDR3 sequences, roughly 17% of them seen only once. CDR3 size: 13 residues. V lost 5 bases, J lost 3 bases, and 11 bases lay in between. Germline V gene sequence: CDR1 MNHEY, CDR2 SVGEGT. Here the sequenced sample was PBMCs from the stem cell graft donor, taken from the stem cell graft. J is TRBJ2-7 and V is TRBV6-2 or TRBV6-3; the D gene is possibly TRBD1 (6 bases). The clonotype was recovered from a human donor who donated a stem cell graft to a child with acute myeloid leukemia. The CDR3: CASSRQAGYEQYF. The CDR3 region has the DNA TGTGCCAGCAGTCGACAGGCGGGCTACGAGCAGTACTTC.